This entry lists 21 T cell receptor beta chains sequenced from one sample in a study of human T cells and chemical hapten exposure. Sample time point: pre-sensitization, week 0. Treatment of the sample: therapeutic diphenylcyclopropenone sensitization with weekly scalp DPC. Each CDR3 protein is one row after TCRdb ran MiXCR on the RACE reads. Of approximately 400,000 distinct CDR3 sequences in the sample, roughly 5% were seen once. This sample comprised whole blood, obtained in connection with sensitization to the hapten diphenylcyclopropenone (DPC). The receptors shown here come from a woman between 45 and 65 years old with alopecia areata. Some clones in this sample may be carry-over from other donors' samples.

There are many counts of this clonotype. This chain uses TRBV20-1 with TRBJ2-3; 8 positions match TRBD2. V shed 6 bases and J 5 bases; nucleotides not matched to a gene: 7. The CDR3 has 13 amino acids. Germline V gene data show CDR1 as DFQATT and CDR2 as SNEGSKA (reference sequence). CDR3 DNA sequence: TGCAGTGCCACCGGGGGGGCTGGAGATACGCAGTATTTT. Amino acids: CSATGGAGDTQYF.

This clonotype has more than one count but fewer than ten. The chain uses TRBV4-1 and TRBJ1-4, with D maybe TRBD1 (6 bases). The CDR3 consists of 14 residues. V was shortened by 4 bases and J by 8 bases, with 14 bases between the two germline ends. CDR1 MGHRA and CDR2 YSYEKL come from the germline V gene. CDR3 in DNA: TGCGCCAGCAGCCCCCGACAGGTGGAGGAAAAACTGTTTTTT. Its protein product is CASSPRQVEEKLFF.

There are many counts of this clonotype. This chain links TRBV20-1 with TRBJ1-2; 7 nucleotides align to TRBD1. CDR3 length equals 14 residues. CDR1 and CDR2 (germline): DFQATT, SNEGSKA (reference sequence). J was trimmed by 3 bases and V by 0 bases; bases with no gene match: 4. The CDR3 is CSARDLTGDYGYTF. The CDR3 DNA reads as TGCAGTGCTAGAGATCTCACAGGGGACTATGGCTACACCTTC.

On this clonotype itself: Given a much more abundant clone one base away, this may be a read error. This rearrangement joins TRBV10-3 to TRBJ2-3, with TRBD1 matching 7 bases. The CDR3 has 15 amino acids. V lost 2 bases to trimming and J lost 8 bases; unmatched junction nucleotides: 10. CDR1 and CDR2 from the germline V gene are ENHRY and SYGVKD. CDR3 sequence reads: CAISEQGQLKGTQYF. CDR3 nucleotide sequence: TGTGCCATCAGTGAGCAGGGACAGCTAAAAGGTACGCAGTATTTT.

The chain couples TRBV30 to TRBJ2-1; TRBD2 matches at 7 bases. The V gene end was trimmed by 8 bases and the J gene end by 0 bases; junction bases not matched to a gene: 4. There are 13 residues in the CDR3. Germline V gene sequence: CDR1 GTSNPN, CDR2 SVGIG (reference sequence). The CDR3 nucleotides read TGTGCCGGAAGCGGGACCTCCTACAATGAGCAGTTCTTC. It codes for CAGSGTSYNEQFF.

This clonotype was detected ten times or more. The chain couples TRBV27 to TRBJ2-3; possible D gene TRBD1, 6 bases. Trimming took 5 bases from V and 5 from J, leaving 14 bases between them. The CDR3 consists of 14 residues. In germline, CDR1 is MNHEY, CDR2 SMNVEV (reference sequence). The CDR3 DNA reads as TGTGCCAGCAGTCTCTTCGAGGGACAAGATACGCAGTATTTT. Protein: CASSLFEGQDTQYF.

This chain uses TRBV20-1 with TRBJ2-3, with D possibly being TRBD2 (7 bases). Per germline, CDR1 DFQATT and CDR2 SNEGSKA (reference sequence). Trimming removed 5 bases at V and 5 bases at J, with 17 bases between. CDR3 length: 14 residues. The CDR3 region has the DNA TGCAGTGCTGAAGGGGGGGGCCTCGTAGATACGCAGTATTTT. As protein: CSAEGGGLVDTQYF.

This clonotype has a count of ten or more. The chain carries TRBV11-2 and TRBJ1-1; D is unclear. CDR1 is SGHAT and CDR2 is FQNNGV in the germline V gene. CDR3 size: 15 residues. Trimming took 5 bases from V and 2 from J, leaving 15 bases between them. CDR3 in DNA: TGTGCCAGCAGCCGCGGGCCAGAATACAACACTGAAGCTTTCTTT. This codes for CASSRGPEYNTEAFF.

This clonotype appeared many times. The chain recombines TRBV10-3 with TRBJ2-7; 8 bases line up with TRBD1. The CDR3 has 13 residues. With V trimmed by 4 bases and J by 11 bases, 10 bases remained unmatched. Germline-derived CDR1 and CDR2 are ENHRY and SYGVKD. CDR3 in amino acids: CAISARDRREKYF. The CDR3 DNA is TGTGCCATCAGTGCCCGGGACAGGAGGGAAAAGTACTTC.

V is TRBV4-1 and J is TRBJ1-6; D gene ambiguous. The germline V gene encodes CDR1 MGHRA and CDR2 YSYEKL. Trimming took 1 base from V and 0 from J, leaving 13 bases between them. This CDR3 is built from 18 residues. CDR3 in DNA: TGCGCCAGCAGCCAAGTTGGTAGAGTAAGCTCCTATAATTCACCCCTCCACTTT. It specifies CASSQVGRVSSYNSPLHF.

This clonotype was seen many times. This chain uses TRBV12-3 or TRBV12-4 with TRBJ1-1; D is possibly TRBD1 (5 bases). Trimming left V 5 bases short and J 1 base short, with 11 bases between. The CDR3 contains 14 residues. The CDR3 region has the DNA TGTGCCAGCAGTCCGGGACTGGGGAACACTGAAGCTTTCTTT. Amino acids: CASSPGLGNTEAFF.

In this sample, this clonotype turned up a few times. The V gene is TRBV6-5, the J gene TRBJ1-1, with D maybe TRBD1 (5 bases). V gave up 0 bases and J gave up 5 bases, with 10 bases separating them. Germline V gives CDR1 MNHEY, CDR2 SVGAGI. The CDR3 has 14 amino acids. CDR3 sequence reads: CASSYSGEGTEAFF. In DNA, the CDR3 is TGTGCCAGCAGTTACTCCGGGGAGGGGACTGAAGCTTTCTTT.

This clonotype came up a few times. The chain has TRBV18 and TRBJ1-4; the match to TRBD1 covers 9 bases. Germline CDR1 and CDR2: KGHSH and LQKENI. The CDR3 is 15 residues long. V was pared by 6 bases and J by 5 bases, with 7 bases of the junction left unmatched. The CDR3 sequence is CASSPLGQGNEKLFF. CDR3 sequence (DNA): TGTGCCAGCTCCCCCCTTGGACAGGGGAATGAAAAACTGTTTTTT.

This chain links TRBV12-3 or TRBV12-4 with TRBJ1-2; 8 bases are shared with TRBD1. The CDR3 has 13 residues. Trimming at V came to 5 bases and at J to 6 bases, leaving 5 bases not matched to a gene. The CDR3 coding sequence is TGTGCCAGCAGTCCGACAGGGGAGGATGGCTACACCTTC. Amino acid sequence: CASSPTGEDGYTF.

This clonotype showed up just a few times. The J gene is TRBJ2-7, the V gene TRBV6-5, with 7 positions matching TRBD1. Germline assignment: CDR1 MNHEY and CDR2 SVGAGI. The trim removed 2 bases at V and 3 bases at J, leaving 4 bases unmatched. The CDR3 length is 14 residues. The DNA of the CDR3 is TGTGCCAGCAGTTACGGGACAGAACTCTACGAGCAGTACTTC. Its translation: CASSYGTELYEQYF.

The gene calls are TRBV24-1 and TRBJ1-2; tentative D call: TRBD1 (5 bases). The ends were cut back, 12 bases at V and 6 bases at J, with 13 bases in the middle. Germline-derived CDR1 and CDR2 are KGHDR and SFDVKD. This CDR3 is 11 amino acids long. The DNA for the CDR3 is TGTGCCCGCACCTGGACAAATGGCTACACCTTC. Translating it yields CARTWTNGYTF.

This clonotype has a handful of counts. The rearrangement joins TRBV5-1 to TRBJ1-6; 8 bases match TRBD1. Germline V lookup: CDR1 SGHRS, CDR2 YFSETQ. This CDR3 spans 15 amino acids. The V and J ends lost 0 bases and 10 bases, in that order; junction bases with no gene match: 6. CDR3 residues: CASSLAGRGRSPLHF. The CDR3 bases are TGCGCCAGCAGCTTGGCGGGCAGGGGGCGATCACCCCTCCACTTT.

This clonotype was seen repeatedly, ten times or more. This chain joins TRBV27 and TRBJ2-7; TRBD1 is a possible D gene (5 bases). Germline V gives CDR1 MNHEY, CDR2 SMNVEV (reference sequence). The CDR3 is 14 residues long. The germline V and J ends were trimmed by 7 bases and 2 bases, with 15 bases remaining between them. The CDR3 DNA is TGTGCCAGCAAGGGGCAGGACGCCACCTACGAGCAGTACTTC. Amino acid sequence: CASKGQDATYEQYF.

This clonotype was seen a few times. The V gene is TRBV29-1, the J gene TRBJ2-7, with TRBD1 matching over 7 bases. This CDR3 is built from 15 residues. Germline CDR1 and CDR2: SQVTM and ANQGSEA. Germline trimming cut 6 bases from V and 2 bases from J; bases unmatched to any gene: 13. This chain's CDR3 is CSVSPTDRETYEQYF. CDR3 DNA: TGCAGCGTGTCCCCTACCGACAGGGAGACCTACGAGCAGTACTTC.

There are many counts of this clonotype. The rearrangement links TRBV7-2 to TRBJ2-3; TRBD2 matches 7 bases. The CDR3 extends over 15 amino acids. Germline CDR1 SGHTA, CDR2 FQGNSA. J lost 2 bases, V lost 1 base, and 3 bases had no gene match. The CDR3 sequence is CASSLGQRDTDTQYF. The DNA for the CDR3 is TGTGCCAGCAGCTTAGGCCAGCGGGACACAGATACGCAGTATTTT.

This rearrangement joins TRBV6-2 or TRBV6-3 to TRBJ1-1; 11 bases match TRBD1. Trimming took 5 bases from V and 6 from J; bases not matched to a gene: 8. The germline CDR1 and CDR2 sequences are MNHEY and SVGEGT. The CDR3 is 15 amino acids. DNA for the CDR3: TGTGCCAGCAGTCAGACCCGGACAGGGGGCTCTGAAGCTTTCTTT. This codes for CASSQTRTGGSEAFF.